The rows below give T cell receptor beta chains drawn from one sample of a study of blood T cell repertoires in COVID-19. Assay: immunoSEQ multiplex PCR; the TCRdb copy retains only in-frame clones and omits some. The top ten hold around 6% of the sample, which has hundreds of thousands of clones, around 86% seen once. The sequenced sample was peripheral blood. These TCRs come from an elderly woman with COVID-19, enrolled during active disease. Both conserved end residues are part of each CDR3. Fields, in order: J gene, clone size, V gene, D gene, CDR3 DNA, CDR3 protein. D genes are given only for firm matches. The size entry is marked missing in some rows and otherwise reads once, few, many or a size class.

TRBJ2-3 . TRBV7-9 . TGTGCCAGCAGCCGGGACGGCAGGGGATCAGATACGCAGTATTTT CASSRDGRGSDTQYF
TRBJ2-1 few TRBV3-1/TRBV3-2 TRBD1 TGTGCCAGCAGCAGTCAGGGGGCCTCCTACAATGAGCAGTTCTTC CASSSQGASYNEQFF
TRBJ2-2 . TRBV7-2 . TGTGCCAGCAGCTTAGAATTCTTTACCGGGGAGCTGTTTTTT CASSLEFFTGELFF
TRBJ2-3 . TRBV19 TRBD2 TGTGCCAGTAGCAGACTAGCGGGGGTACAGGATACGCAGTATTTT CASSRLAGVQDTQYF
TRBJ2-3 . TRBV6-5 TRBD2 TGTGCCAGCAGCCGCGGGGGGGCTAGCACAGATACGCAGTATTTT CASSRGGASTDTQYF
TRBJ1-2 . TRBV5-6 TRBD1 TGTGCCAGCAGCCCCCCAATGGCCAGGGGGTTCTATGGCTACACCTTC CASSPPMARGFYGYTF
TRBJ2-3 once TRBV5-4 TRBD2 TGTGCCAGCAGCTTCCCGGGACTAGCGGGGGAGAGCACAGATACGCAGTATTTT CASSFPGLAGESTDTQYF
TRBJ1-5 . TRBV28 . TGTGCCAGCAGCGGGCAGGGGATGGGTCAGCCCCAGCATTTT CASSGQGMGQPQHF
TRBJ2-7 . TRBV5-5 TRBD2 TGTGCCACCACACGGGGGGACTCCTACGAGCAGTACTTC CATTRGDSYEQYF
TRBJ1-1 . TRBV2 TRBD1 TGTGCCAGCAGGGGACAGGGAGGCACTGAAGCTTTCTTT CASRGQGGTEAFF
TRBJ1-5 . TRBV28 . TGTGCCAGCAATTCTAGGGGGAAGCGTCAGCCCCAGCATTTT CASNSRGKRQPQHF
TRBJ1-6 once TRBV7-2 TRBD1 TGTGCCAGCAGCTTAGAAGACAGGGTTAGTTCACCCCTCCACTTT CASSLEDRVSSPLHF
TRBJ2-1 . TRBV7-2 TRBD2 TGTGCCAGCAGCTTTTCTAGCGGGGGGGGCTCTCACTACAATGAGCAGTTCTTC CASSFSSGGGSHYNEQFF
TRBJ2-5 once TRBV5-4 TRBD2 TGTGCCAGCAGCTTCAGGACTAGCGGGGGGGCCTTCTCCGAGACCCAGTACTTC CASSFRTSGGAFSETQYF
TRBJ2-1 once TRBV11-3 . TGTGCCAGCAGCTCCTATGGCTCCTACAATGAGCAGTTCTTC CASSSYGSYNEQFF
TRBJ1-5 once TRBV7-9 . TGTGCCAGCAGCCCTTCTTCCTGGGGGGGCAATCAGCCCCAGCATTTT CASSPSSWGGNQPQHF
TRBJ2-3 . TRBV18 TRBD1 TGTGCCAGCTCGCGACAGGGATTAGCAGATACGCAGTATTTT CASSRQGLADTQYF
TRBJ1-3 . TRBV6-5 TRBD1 TGTGCCAGCAGTCAGGGGGCGCTTGGAAACACCATATATTTT CASSQGALGNTIYF
TRBJ2-5 . TRBV3-1/TRBV3-2 TRBD2 TGTGCCAGCAGTGCGACTAGCGGGGGGGCCGGAGAGACCCAGTACTTC CASSATSGGAGETQYF
TRBJ2-1 . TRBV3-1/TRBV3-2 TRBD2 TGTGCCAGCAGCCAAGTACTAGCGGGCAATGAGCAGTTCTTC CASSQVLAGNEQFF
TRBJ1-4 . TRBV10-2 . TGCGCCAGCAGCCCGGGAAGAACTAATGAAAAACTGTTTTTT CASSPGRTNEKLFF
TRBJ1-1 . TRBV14 . TGTGCCAGCAGCTCTCTCCCCGGGGACACTGAAGCTTTCTTT CASSSLPGDTEAFF
TRBJ2-3 . TRBV28 TRBD2 TGTGCCAGCAGTCCACGACTAGCGGGGGGGCTAGATACGCAGTATTTT CASSPRLAGGLDTQYF
TRBJ1-5 . TRBV23-1 . TGCGCCAGCAATAGTATGAGGGGCAATCAGCCCCAGCATTTT CASNSMRGNQPQHF
TRBJ2-5 . TRBV5-6 . TGTGCCAGCAGCTTGGTCTCAGGATTTTCGATAGAGACCCAGTACTTC CASSLVSGFSIETQYF
TRBJ1-1 . TRBV3-1/TRBV3-2 TRBD1 TGTGCCAGCAGCTTCTCCGGGACAGACATGAACACTGAAGCTTTCTTT CASSFSGTDMNTEAFF
TRBJ1-1 . TRBV5-1 . TGCGCCAGCAGCTCGGGGGGCGGCCAGGGGACTGAAGCTTTCTTT CASSSGGGQGTEAFF
TRBJ2-5 . TRBV19 TRBD1 TGTGCCAGTAGTGCTAGGGACAGTCGGGCGGAGACCCAGTACTTC CASSARDSRAETQYF
TRBJ1-1 . TRBV5-4 . TGTGCCAGCAGCTTGGTAGGGACAAGGGGCACTGAAGCTTTCTTT CASSLVGTRGTEAFF
TRBJ1-6 . TRBV27 . TGTGCCAGCAATCCTAGACAGAATAATTCACCCCTCCACTTT CASNPRQNNSPLHF
TRBJ2-3 . TRBV3-1/TRBV3-2 TRBD2 TGTGCCAGCAGCCGGAGCGGGGGCGGGGATACGCAGTATTTT CASSRSGGGDTQYF
TRBJ1-6 . TRBV5-1 . TGCGCCAGCAGCTCGTGGACAGACCATAATTCACCCCTCCACTTT CASSSWTDHNSPLHF
TRBJ1-1 . TRBV5-1 . TGCGCCAGCAGCTTGTCAGGCGAATACACTGAAGCTTTCTTT CASSLSGEYTEAFF
TRBJ1-1 . TRBV12-3/TRBV12-4 . TGTGCCAGCAGTACCGGGACAACCACTGAAGCTTTCTTT CASSTGTTTEAFF
TRBJ1-1 . TRBV12-3/TRBV12-4 . TGTGCCAGCAGTGGTACTGTGACTGAAGCTTTCTTT CASSGTVTEAFF
TRBJ2-5 . TRBV3-1/TRBV3-2 TRBD2 TGTGCCTCGAGGGTCTCTAGCGGGGCCCAAGAGACCCAGTACTTC CASRVSSGAQETQYF
TRBJ1-1 few TRBV7-6 . TGTGCCAGCAGCCAAAACACTGAAGCTTTCTTT CASSQNTEAFF
TRBJ1-3 . TRBV28 . TGTGCCAGCAGCCCCGGGGAAAGCTCTGGAAACACCATATATTTT CASSPGESSGNTIYF
TRBJ1-2 . TRBV21-1 . TGTGCCAGCAGCAAAGAGAGGGGGCTGAACTACACCTTC CASSKERGLNYTF
TRBJ2-5 . TRBV2 . TGTGCCAGCACCTCCCGAGGAGAGACCCAGTACTTC CASTSRGETQYF
TRBJ2-1 once TRBV3-1/TRBV3-2 . TGTGCCAGCAGCCAGCGGGGTAGCTCCTACAATGAGCAGTTCTTC CASSQRGSSYNEQFF
TRBJ1-3 . TRBV5-6 . TGTGCCAGCAGCTTGGGCACAGGGAGCTCTGGAAACACCATATATTTT CASSLGTGSSGNTIYF
TRBJ2-2 . TRBV28 . TGTGCCTGCGGGGAGTCTAGGAACACCGGGGAGCTGTTTTTT CACGESRNTGELFF
TRBJ2-3 once TRBV15 . TGTGCCACCCTCCCGGGAGATACGCAGTATTTT CATLPGDTQYF
TRBJ1-2 . TRBV28 TRBD1 TGTGCCAGTACAGGGGATGGTTTGGGCAACTATGGCTACACCTTC CASTGDGLGNYGYTF
TRBJ1-5 . TRBV28 . TGTGCCAGCAGTTCTCCGGGGGGGAGGAATCAGCCCCAGCATTTT CASSSPGGRNQPQHF
TRBJ1-3 once TRBV7-9 . TGTGCCAGCAGCTACAGGGAGAGCTCTGGAAACACCATATATTTT CASSYRESSGNTIYF
TRBJ1-1 . TRBV27 . TGTGCCAGCAGTTTAACAAGTTTAGCGAACACTGAAGCTTTCTTT CASSLTSLANTEAFF
TRBJ2-1 . TRBV2 TRBD1 TGTGCCAGCAGGGCGCATGGACAGGGGGCAAATGAGCAGTTCTTC CASRAHGQGANEQFF
TRBJ1-5 . TRBV7-8 . TGTGCCAGCAGCTTAGGGACAGTCGGTGCTAGCAATCAGCCCCAGCATTTT CASSLGTVGASNQPQHF
TRBJ1-4 . TRBV6-6 TRBD1 TGTGCCAGCAGTTCCGACAGGGGGCGTGAAAAACTGTTTTTT CASSSDRGREKLFF
TRBJ1-5 . TRBV28 TRBD1 TGTGCCAGCAGTTACCCAAGGACAGGGAATCAGCCCCAGCATTTT CASSYPRTGNQPQHF
TRBJ1-5 . TRBV19 TRBD1 TGTGCCAGTAGTAGACAGGGTAGAGATAGCAATCAGCCCCAGCATTTT CASSRQGRDSNQPQHF
TRBJ2-5 . TRBV28 . TGTGCCAGCAGTTCAACCTTCCCCAGGGAGACCCAGTACTTC CASSSTFPRETQYF
TRBJ2-7 . TRBV5-5 . TGTGCCAGCAGCTTTCAAGTCTCAGGGTTCCACGAGCAGTACTTC CASSFQVSGFHEQYF
TRBJ1-1 . TRBV5-6 . TGTGCCAGCAGCTTAATGTACATGAACACTGAAGCTTTCTTT CASSLMYMNTEAFF
TRBJ1-1 . TRBV6-6 TRBD1 TGTGCCAGCGGGAGGACAGGGGGTAACACTGAAGCTTTCTTT CASGRTGGNTEAFF